The 18 T cell receptor beta chains in this list originate from one sample, sequenced in a study of blood T cell repertoires in COVID-19. Measured with immunoSEQ multiplex PCR; TCRdb has only the in-frame clones, and not every one. In the table there are some 85,000 clones, 60% to 85% of which are singletons. Sequenced sample: peripheral blood. These receptors all come from a human donor in a cohort sampled during active COVID-19.

The chain couples TRBV15 to TRBJ2-7; 8 bases agree with TRBD1. Trimming took 0 bases from V and 7 from J; bases not matched to a gene: 8. The length of the CDR3 is 15 residues. The germline V gene encodes CDR1 LNHNV and CDR2 YYDKDF (reference sequence). The chain's CDR3 is CATSRDRQGAGEQYF. The CDR3, as DNA: TGTGCCACCAGCAGAGATCGCCAGGGGGCGGGGGAGCAGTACTTC.

The rearrangement links TRBV5-8 to TRBJ1-5; D call uncertain. Germline CDR1 and CDR2: SGHTS and YDEGEE. V lost 0 bases, J lost 5 bases, and 9 bases lay in between. The CDR3 is 14 residues long. CDR3 sequence reads: CASSLELNHQPQHF. The CDR3 bases are TGTGCCAGCAGCTTGGAACTAAACCATCAGCCCCAGCATTTT.

The V and J genes are TRBV6-2 or TRBV6-3 and TRBJ2-7, with D possibly matching TRBD1 (6 bases). The length of the CDR3 is 14 residues. Per germline, CDR1 MNHEY and CDR2 SVGEGT. V was pared by 0 bases and J by 3 bases, with 9 bases between. CDR3 coding DNA: TGTGCCAGCAGTTACTCGACAGGCGTCTACGAGCAGTACTTC. Amino acid sequence: CASSYSTGVYEQYF.

This rearrangement joins TRBV3-1 (or the pseudogene TRBV3-2) to TRBJ2-2; no clear D. CDR1 and CDR2 from the germline V gene are LGHDT and YNNKEL (reference sequence). The CDR3 is 12 amino acids. V was pared by 5 bases and J by 2 bases, with 3 bases between. CDR3 amino acids: CASSYNTGELFF. In DNA, the CDR3 is TGTGCCAGCAGCTATAACACCGGGGAGCTGTTTTTT.

DNA of the CDR3: TGTGCCAGCAGTTCGGGGGGATCCTCTGGAAACACCATATATTTT. This sequence encodes CASSSGGSSGNTIYF. The V call is TRBV28, the J call TRBJ1-3, with D possibly TRBD1 on 5 matching bases. This CDR3 comprises 15 residues. Trimming pared 4 bases from V and 0 bases from J, leaving 10 bases between. Germline CDR1 and CDR2: MDHEN and SYDVKM.

The chain carries TRBV30 and TRBJ2-3; 8 nucleotides align to TRBD2. Germline trimming cut 3 bases from V and 5 bases from J; bases unmatched to any gene: 7. The CDR3 is 14 amino acids. In germline, CDR1 is GTSNPN, CDR2 SVGIG (reference sequence). CDR3 bases: TGTGCCTGGAGACTAGCGGCCACCAAAGATACGCAGTATTTT. Translation: CAWRLAATKDTQYF.

The table lists this clone with a few counts. V usage is TRBV19 and J usage is TRBJ2-2, with D possibly being TRBD2 (6 bases). This CDR3 spans 13 amino acids. Trimming removed 4 bases at V and 6 bases at J, with 9 bases between. Germline V gene sequence: CDR1 LNHDA, CDR2 SQIVND (reference sequence). CDR3 in amino acids: CASSTGLPGELFF. CDR3 DNA: TGTGCCAGTAGTACGGGACTTCCCGGGGAGCTGTTTTTT. The full variable domain, rest sourced from reference TRBV19 and TRBJ2-2, is DGGITQSPKYLFRKEGQNVTLSCEQNLNHDAMYWYRQDPGQGLRLIYYSQIVNDFQKGDIAEGYSVSREKKESFPLTVTSAQKNPTAFYLCASSTGLPGELFFGEGSRLTVL.

The rearrangement joins TRBV14 to TRBJ2-7; 9 bases line up with TRBD1. Trimming took 2 bases from V and 8 from J; bases not matched to a gene: 7. The CDR3 consists of 14 residues. Per the germline V gene, CDR1 is SGHDN and CDR2 is FVKESK. DNA of the CDR3: TGTGCCAGCAGCCAATGGGGACAGGGTAACCAGCAGTACTTC. Translating it yields CASSQWGQGNQQYF.

V and J are TRBV5-1 and TRBJ2-5; 8 bases match TRBD2. This CDR3 comprises 15 residues. The germline V gene has CDR1 SGHRS and CDR2 YFSETQ. V shed 1 base, J shed 7 bases, and the junction held 9 bases outside the gene matches. CDR3 in amino acids: CASSLTAGGPVTQYF. Here the CDR3 DNA reads TGCGCCAGCAGCTTGACGGCGGGAGGCCCCGTGACCCAGTACTTC.

This clone was observed a handful of times. The V gene is TRBV4-3, the J gene TRBJ2-2, with 7 bases that match TRBD2. CDR3 length: 17 residues. With 1 base clipped from V and 5 bases from J, the junction kept 10 bases outside the gene matches. CDR1 is LGHNA and CDR2 is YSLEER in the germline V gene. The CDR3 DNA reads TGCGCCAGCAGCCAAGTTTCCGCGGGAGTGTGGACCGGGGAGCTGTTTTTT. Translating gives CASSQVSAGVWTGELFF.

The chain links TRBV27 to TRBJ2-7, with 12 bases fitting TRBD2. CDR1 and CDR2 from the germline V gene are MNHEY and SMNVEV (reference sequence). The ends lost 1 base at V and 0 bases at J; junction bases unmatched: 7. CDR3 length: 18 amino acids. The CDR3 sequence is CASSLFPRTSGISYEQYF. In nucleotides, the CDR3 is TGTGCCAGCAGTTTATTCCCCAGGACTAGCGGGATCTCCTACGAGCAGTACTTC.

The gene calls are TRBV6-6 and TRBJ1-2, with D maybe TRBD1 (6 bases). V was cut by 4 bases and J by 6 bases, with 9 bases left in between. From germline, CDR1 is MNHNY and CDR2 SVGAGI (reference sequence). The CDR3 runs to 12 residues. For the CDR3, the DNA is TGTGCCAGCAGTTCCAGGACAGATGGCTACACCTTC. Encoded protein: CASSSRTDGYTF.

This clone was observed many times. The V call is TRBV7-9, the J call TRBJ2-3, with TRBD2 matching over 14 bases. The germline V gene has CDR1 SEHNR and CDR2 FQNEAQ (reference sequence). There are 16 residues in the CDR3. With V trimmed by 5 bases and J by 4 bases, 5 bases remained unmatched. CDR3 amino acids: CASSEGLAGVADTQYF. CDR3 in DNA: TGTGCCAGCAGCGAGGGACTAGCGGGAGTTGCAGATACGCAGTATTTT.

The CDR3 nucleotides read TGTGCCAGCAGCTTGGACAGTAGACAGCCCCAGTACTTC. It yields the protein CASSLDSRQPQYF. The chain has TRBV28 and TRBJ2-7, with a weak D call TRBD1 (6 bases). Germline V gene data show CDR1 as MDHEN and CDR2 as SYDVKM. This CDR3 comprises 13 residues. The V and J ends lost 6 bases and 10 bases respectively, with 19 bases between them. The full variable domain, rest sourced from reference TRBV28 and TRBJ2-7, is DVKVTQSSRYLVKRTGEKVFLECVQDMDHENMFWYRQDPGLGLRLIYFSYDVKMKEKGDIPEGYSVSREKKERFSLILESASTNQTSMYLCASSLDSRQPQYFGPGTRLTVT.

This clone was recorded a few times. The J gene is TRBJ1-1, the V gene TRBV15; no reliable D call. Trimming took off 4 bases at V and 7 bases at J, with 10 bases between the two ends. Germline-derived CDR1 and CDR2 are LNHNV and YYDKDF (reference sequence). This CDR3 is 12 amino acids long. This CDR3 reads CATSISGLEAFF. As DNA, the CDR3 is TGTGCCACCAGCATCTCCGGACTTGAAGCTTTCTTT.

This clone has just a few counts. The chain recombines TRBV19 with TRBJ1-3; the D is unclear. The V gene's germline CDR1 is LNHDA and CDR2 SQIVND (reference sequence). The V gene lost 3 bases and the J gene lost 0 bases, with 9 bases spanning the gap. This CDR3 has 15 amino acids. The CDR3 bases are TGTGCCAGTAGTATGCCAGTTTCCTCTGGAAACACCATATATTTT. It yields the protein CASSMPVSSGNTIYF.

V is TRBV5-1 and J is TRBJ2-1, with TRBD2 matching over 7 bases. Germline CDR1 and CDR2: SGHRS and YFSETQ. The CDR3 consists of 17 residues. Germline trimming cut 2 bases from V and 0 bases from J; bases unmatched to any gene: 8. In DNA form, the CDR3 reads TGCGCCAGCAGCTTCATCGGGAGGATGAGCTCCTACAATGAGCAGTTCTTC. Translation gives CASSFIGRMSSYNEQFF. Together with reference TRBV5-1 and TRBJ2-1, the CDR3 gives the full variable domain: KAGVTQTPRYLIKTRGQQVTLSCSPISGHRSVSWYQQTPGQGLQFLFEYFSETQRNKGNFPGRFSGRQFSNSRSEMNVSTLELGDSALYLCASSFIGRMSSYNEQFFGPGTRLTVL.

The chain recombines TRBV15 with TRBJ2-1; D is perhaps TRBD1 (6 bases). From germline, CDR1 is LNHNV and CDR2 YYDKDF (reference sequence). The CDR3 runs 18 residues. V was cut by 0 bases and J by 0 bases, with 15 bases left in between. The CDR3 DNA follows: TGTGCCACCAGCAGAGATTCACAGGGACGTCTCTCCTACAATGAGCAGTTCTTC. Translation gives CATSRDSQGRLSYNEQFF.